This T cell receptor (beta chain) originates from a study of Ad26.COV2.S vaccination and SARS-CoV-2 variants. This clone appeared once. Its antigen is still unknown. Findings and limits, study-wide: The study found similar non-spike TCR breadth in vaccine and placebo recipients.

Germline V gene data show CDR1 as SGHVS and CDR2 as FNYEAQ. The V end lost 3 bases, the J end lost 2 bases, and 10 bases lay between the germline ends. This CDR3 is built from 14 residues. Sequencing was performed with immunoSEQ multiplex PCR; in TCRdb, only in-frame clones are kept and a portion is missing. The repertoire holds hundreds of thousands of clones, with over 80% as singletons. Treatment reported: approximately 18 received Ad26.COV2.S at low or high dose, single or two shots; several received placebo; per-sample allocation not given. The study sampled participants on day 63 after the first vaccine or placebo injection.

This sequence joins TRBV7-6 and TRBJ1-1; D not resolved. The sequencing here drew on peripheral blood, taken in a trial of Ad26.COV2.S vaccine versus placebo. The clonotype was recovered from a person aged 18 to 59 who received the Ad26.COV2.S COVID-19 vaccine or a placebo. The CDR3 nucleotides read TGTGCCAGCAGCTTTTCGACAACAAACACTGAAGCTTTCTTT. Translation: CASSFSTTNTEAFF. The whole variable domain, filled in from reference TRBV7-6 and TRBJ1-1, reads GAGVSQSPRYKVTKRGQDVALRCDPISGHVSLYWYRQALGQGPEFLTYFNYEAQQDKSGLPNDRFSAERPEGSISTLTIQRTEQRDSAMYRCASSFSTTNTEAFFGQGTRLTVV.